The text below deals with one TCR beta chain. The ends were cut back, 3 bases at V and 8 bases at J, with 10 bases in the middle. This CDR3 spans 12 amino acids. Germline CDR1 is SEHNR and CDR2 is FQNEAQ (reference sequence). TCRdb's copy holds only in-frame clones and misses some; the assay was immunoSEQ multiplex PCR. This sample yields fewer than 75,000 clones, of which more than 85% are seen a single time; 3.6% belongs to the top ten. This sample is part of a study of T cell changes during pregnancy in multiple sclerosis. The rearrangement uses TRBV7-9 and TRBJ1-2, with D possibly matching TRBD1 (6 bases). The TCR sequence derives from a female donor in good health, enrolled as a control in a pregnancy study. Sequenced material: peripheral blood, taken after pregnancy. CDR3 residues: CASSLGAGGYTF. The CDR3 DNA reads as TGTGCCAGCAGCTTGGGGGCTGGGGGCTACACCTTC.